One TCR beta chain is described in this entry. The antigen is unknown. This entry belongs to a study of persistence of HIV-infected CD4 T cells. About the research overall: Donors were ART-treated; their CMV- and Gag-responding CD4+ T cells were isolated.

Cells were stimulated with overlapping HIV-1 Gag 15-mer peptides. CD40L/CD69 double-negative CD45RO-high memory CD4+ T cells were collected. Sequencing used immunoSEQ version 4 in survey mode. Template was genomic DNA at around 9.3 ng/uL, with up to 1 ug used per sample. Produced via immunoSEQ multiplex PCR; TCRdb's table is partial and in-frame only. The sample has around 60,000 clones; more than 70% are singletons. Germline V lookup: CDR1 SGHTA, CDR2 FQGNSA. This CDR3 contains 16 residues. Germline trimming cut 5 bases from V and 1 base from J; bases unmatched to any gene: 8. Notes on the study in general: Within sorted populations, more oligoclonal TCRs accompanied more oligoclonal proviruses.

The TCR sequence derives from an adult man with HIV who was CMV-seropositive. The genes are TRBV7-2 and TRBJ1-5; 7 bases are a match to TRBD1. The sample was CD4+ T cells sorted from PBMCs after approximately 20-hour stimulation, taken from a patient who received antiretroviral therapy. CDR3 in amino acids: CASSPRTGVSNQPQHF. The CDR3 region has the DNA TGTGCCAGCAGCCCGCGGACAGGCGTGAGCAATCAGCCCCAGCATTTT. The full variable domain, completed using reference TRBV7-2 and TRBJ1-5, is GAGVSQSPSNKVTEKGKDVELRCDPISGHTALYWYRQSLGQGLEFLIYFQGNSAPDKSGLPSDRFSAERTGGSVSTLTIQRTQQEDSAVYLCASSPRTGVSNQPQHFGDGTRLSIL.